This T cell receptor (beta chain) appears in the sequencing data of a study of PD-L1 blockade in urothelial cancer. As for time point: peripheral blood 6 weeks after treatment start. TCRdb's copy holds only in-frame clones and misses some; the assay was immunoSEQ multiplex PCR. This sample has about 91,000 clones, with over 80% found just once. The CDR3 runs 14 residues. The germline gives CDR1 MNHNY, CDR2 SVGAGI (reference sequence). With 7 bases removed from V and 2 bases from J, the gap between germline ends came to 11 bases. The gene calls are TRBV6-6 and TRBJ1-4; D gene uncertain. This sequence originates from a man between 70 and 80 years old with urothelial cancer. Specimen: PBMCs, collected around atezolizumab (anti-PD-L1) treatment. The CDR3 reads CASTMTGTNEKLFF. The CDR3 DNA is TGTGCCAGCACCATGACTGGGACTAATGAAAAACTGTTTTTT.